A selection of T cell receptor beta chains follows, all from one sample in a study of T cell responses to AZD1222 COVID-19 vaccine. Here immunoSEQ multiplex PCR was the method, and the copy in TCRdb shows in-frame clones only, minus some. Of about 120,000 clones in the sample, approximately 94% were seen once. The material was peripheral blood, obtained 28 days after the second AZD1222 dose. The receptors here all came from an adult who received the AZD1222 COVID-19 vaccine. CDR3s include the opening cysteine and the closing phenylalanine or tryptophan. The D gene is left open where the match is weak. Clone size is stated in some rows and not others, as once, few, many or a class when expanded.

V: TRBV7-9
J: TRBJ1-4
D: .
size: .
CDR3: CASSSAPFEKLFF
DNA: TGTGCCAGCAGCTCCGCGCCTTTTGAAAAACTGTTTTTT

V: TRBV6-1
J: TRBJ1-4
D: .
size: .
CDR3: CASSDRTTNEKLFF
DNA: TGTGCCAGCAGCGACAGGACAACTAATGAAAAACTGTTTTTT

V: TRBV10-2
J: TRBJ2-3
D: TRBD2
size: .
CDR3: CASSVAGVKDTQYF
DNA: TGCGCCAGCAGTGTGGCGGGGGTGAAAGATACGCAGTATTTT

V: TRBV2
J: TRBJ2-2
D: .
size: .
CDR3: CASQRDSSNTGELFF
DNA: TGTGCCAGCCAAAGGGACTCGTCGAACACCGGGGAGCTGTTTTTT

V: TRBV5-1
J: TRBJ2-3
D: TRBD1
size: .
CDR3: CASSINTGVADTQYF
DNA: TGCGCCAGCAGCATAAACACAGGGGTCGCAGATACGCAGTATTTT

V: TRBV19
J: TRBJ2-2
D: .
size: .
CDR3: CARKTGRPGELFF
DNA: TGTGCCAGAAAAACAGGGCGACCCGGGGAGCTGTTTTTT

V: TRBV19
J: TRBJ1-1
D: .
size: .
CDR3: CASSDSLNTEAFF
DNA: TGTGCCAGTAGTGACAGTTTGAACACTGAAGCTTTCTTT

V: TRBV2
J: TRBJ2-5
D: .
size: .
CDR3: CASSVPETQYF
DNA: TGTGCCAGCAGTGTTCCGGAGACCCAGTACTTC

V: TRBV6-4
J: TRBJ2-1
D: .
size: .
CDR3: CASSEVGSHNEQFF
DNA: TGTGCCAGCAGTGAGGTCGGGAGCCACAATGAGCAGTTCTTC

V: TRBV7-2
J: TRBJ2-7
D: .
size: once
CDR3: CASSSQWDSYEQYF
DNA: TGTGCCAGCAGCTCGCAATGGGACTCCTACGAGCAGTACTTC

V: TRBV27
J: TRBJ2-3
D: .
size: .
CDR3: CASRPRSDTQYF
DNA: TGTGCCAGCAGGCCCCGTTCCGATACGCAGTATTTT

V: TRBV19
J: TRBJ1-1
D: .
size: .
CDR3: CATLPGGLPPTEAFF
DNA: TGTGCCACCCTGCCGGGAGGACTCCCCCCCACTGAAGCTTTCTTT

V: TRBV5-6
J: TRBJ1-3
D: TRBD1
size: .
CDR3: CASSLLTGVGNTIYF
DNA: TGTGCCAGCAGCTTGTTGACAGGGGTAGGAAACACCATATATTTT

V: TRBV5-1
J: TRBJ1-2
D: TRBD1
size: once
CDR3: CASSSTGTGDGYTF
DNA: TGCGCCAGCAGCTCCACCGGGACAGGGGATGGCTACACCTTC

V: TRBV10-2
J: TRBJ2-1
D: .
size: .
CDR3: CASSEDGHKNNEQFF
DNA: TGCGCCAGCAGTGAAGACGGACACAAGAACAATGAGCAGTTCTTC

V: TRBV6-5
J: TRBJ1-1
D: .
size: .
CDR3: CASNRATEAFF
DNA: TGTGCCAGCAACCGGGCCACTGAAGCTTTCTTT

V: TRBV7-2
J: TRBJ2-1
D: .
size: .
CDR3: CASSLGSSYNEQFF
DNA: TGTGCCAGCAGCTTAGGTAGCTCCTACAATGAGCAGTTCTTC

V: TRBV25-1
J: TRBJ1-2
D: TRBD1
size: .
CDR3: CASSGGQGVYGYTF
DNA: TGTGCCAGCAGTGGGGGACAGGGGGTCTATGGCTACACCTTC

V: TRBV19
J: TRBJ2-3
D: .
size: .
CDR3: CASSLGGGTDTQYF
DNA: TGTGCCAGTAGTCTGGGGGGAGGAACAGATACGCAGTATTTT

V: TRBV5-4
J: TRBJ1-1
D: .
size: .
CDR3: CASSSAAIMNTEAFF
DNA: TGTGCCAGCAGCTCGGCAGCAATAATGAACACTGAAGCTTTCTTT

V: TRBV10-3
J: TRBJ1-1
D: .
size: .
CDR3: CAIRRLGAEAFF
DNA: TGTGCCATCAGAAGGCTGGGCGCTGAAGCTTTCTTT

V: TRBV7-8
J: TRBJ2-7
D: .
size: .
CDR3: CASSLGRGLYEQYF
DNA: TGTGCCAGCAGCTTAGGCAGGGGCCTCTACGAGCAGTACTTC

V: TRBV5-6
J: TRBJ1-5
D: .
size: once
CDR3: CASSQYSQGLLSNQPQHF
DNA: TGTGCCAGCAGCCAATATTCTCAGGGACTGCTTAGCAATCAGCCCCAGCATTTT

V: TRBV5-6
J: TRBJ2-1
D: TRBD2
size: .
CDR3: CASKKSWRGGTDNEQFF
DNA: TGTGCCAGCAAAAAGAGTTGGCGGGGGGGCACAGACAATGAGCAGTTCTTC

V: TRBV9
J: TRBJ2-5
D: .
size: .
CDR3: CASSVEGSRQETQYF
DNA: TGTGCCAGCAGCGTAGAAGGGTCAAGGCAAGAGACCCAGTACTTC

V: TRBV30
J: TRBJ1-1
D: .
size: .
CDR3: CAWSQLQGLMNTEAFF
DNA: TGTGCCTGGAGCCAACTACAGGGACTCATGAACACTGAAGCTTTCTTT

V: TRBV5-6
J: TRBJ2-7
D: .
size: .
CDR3: CASSAGSSYEQYF
DNA: TGTGCCAGCAGCGCGGGCAGCTCCTACGAGCAGTACTTC

V: TRBV19
J: TRBJ1-2
D: .
size: few
CDR3: CASSRGQGGGRGYTF
DNA: TGTGCCAGTAGTCGTGGACAAGGGGGGGGAAGAGGCTACACCTTC

V: TRBV6-5
J: TRBJ2-5
D: .
size: .
CDR3: CASGLSTGPQETQYF
DNA: TGTGCCAGCGGGTTGTCTACAGGTCCACAAGAGACCCAGTACTTC